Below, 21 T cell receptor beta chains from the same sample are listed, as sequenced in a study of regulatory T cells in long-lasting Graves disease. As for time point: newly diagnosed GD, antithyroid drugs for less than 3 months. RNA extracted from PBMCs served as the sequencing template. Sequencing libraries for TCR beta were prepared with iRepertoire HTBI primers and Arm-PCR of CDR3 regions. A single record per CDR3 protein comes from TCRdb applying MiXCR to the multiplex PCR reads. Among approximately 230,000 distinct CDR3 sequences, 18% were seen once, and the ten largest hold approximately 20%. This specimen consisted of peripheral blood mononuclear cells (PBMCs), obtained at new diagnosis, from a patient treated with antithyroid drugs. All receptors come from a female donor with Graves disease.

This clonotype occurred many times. The CDR3 DNA is TGCGCCAGCAGCTTGACTGCGTCGAGGGAGACCCAGTACTTC. Translating gives CASSLTASRETQYF. The chain links TRBV5-1 to TRBJ2-5; D gene uncertain. The CDR3 runs 14 residues. Germline V gene lookup returns CDR1 SGHRS and CDR2 YFSETQ. Trimming took 1 base from V and 5 from J, leaving 12 bases between them.

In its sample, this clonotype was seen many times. The CDR3: CASSPGRAETQYF. In DNA form, the CDR3 reads TGTGCCAGCAGCCCTGGAAGAGCGGAGACCCAGTACTTC. The V gene is TRBV7-3, the J gene TRBJ2-5; D is undetermined. The CDR3 sequence is 13 residues long. V was pared by 5 bases and J by 5 bases, with 12 bases between. CDR1 SGHTA and CDR2 FQGTGA come from the germline V gene. Variable domain in full (rest from reference TRBV7-3 and TRBJ2-5): GAGVSQTPSNKVTEKGKYVELRCDPISGHTALYWYRQSLGQGPEFLIYFQGTGAADDSGLPNDRFFAVRPEGSVSTLKIQRTERGDSAVYLCASSPGRAETQYFGPGTRLLVL.

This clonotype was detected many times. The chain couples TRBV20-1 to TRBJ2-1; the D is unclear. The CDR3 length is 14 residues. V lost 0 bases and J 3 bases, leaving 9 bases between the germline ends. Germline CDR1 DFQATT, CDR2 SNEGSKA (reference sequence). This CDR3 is CSARDNLLYNEQFF. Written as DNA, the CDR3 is TGCAGTGCTAGAGATAATCTGCTCTACAATGAGCAGTTCTTC.

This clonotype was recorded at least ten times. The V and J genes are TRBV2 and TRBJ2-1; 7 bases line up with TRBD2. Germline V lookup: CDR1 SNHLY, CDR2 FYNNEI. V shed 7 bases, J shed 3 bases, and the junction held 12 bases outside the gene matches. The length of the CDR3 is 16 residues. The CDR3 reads CASKVSGGSGYNEQFF. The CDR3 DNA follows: TGTGCCAGCAAGGTGTCAGGCGGGAGCGGCTACAATGAGCAGTTCTTC.

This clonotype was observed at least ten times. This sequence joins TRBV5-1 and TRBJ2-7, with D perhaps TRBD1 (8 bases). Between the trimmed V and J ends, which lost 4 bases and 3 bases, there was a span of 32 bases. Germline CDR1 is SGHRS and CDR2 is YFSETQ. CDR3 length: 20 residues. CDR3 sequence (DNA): TGCGCCAGCAGCCAGCCGGGACAGGTTTCTGGTTATGGGGACTACTACGAGCAGTACTTC. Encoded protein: CASSQPGQVSGYGDYYEQYF.

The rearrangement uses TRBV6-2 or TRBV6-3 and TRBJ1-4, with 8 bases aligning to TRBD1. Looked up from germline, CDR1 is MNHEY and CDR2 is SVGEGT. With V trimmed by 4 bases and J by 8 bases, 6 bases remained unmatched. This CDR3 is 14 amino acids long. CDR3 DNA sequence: TGTGCCAGCAGTTGGTCCAGGGGGCGCGAAAAACTGTTTTTT. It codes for CASSWSRGREKLFF.

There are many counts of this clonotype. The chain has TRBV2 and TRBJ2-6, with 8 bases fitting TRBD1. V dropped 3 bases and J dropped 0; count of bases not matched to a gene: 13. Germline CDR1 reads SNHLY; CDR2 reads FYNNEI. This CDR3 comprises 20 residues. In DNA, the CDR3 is TGTGCCAGCAGTGAGGGACAGGTTACGAGCTGGGGCTCTGGGGCCAACGTCCTGACTTTC. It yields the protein CASSEGQVTSWGSGANVLTF.

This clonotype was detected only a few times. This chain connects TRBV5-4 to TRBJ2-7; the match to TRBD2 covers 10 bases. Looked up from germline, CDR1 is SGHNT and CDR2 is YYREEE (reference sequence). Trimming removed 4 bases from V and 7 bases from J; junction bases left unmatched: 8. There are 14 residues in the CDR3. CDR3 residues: CASSISGRSGEQYF. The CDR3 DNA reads TGTGCCAGCAGCATTAGCGGGAGGTCGGGGGAGCAGTACTTC.

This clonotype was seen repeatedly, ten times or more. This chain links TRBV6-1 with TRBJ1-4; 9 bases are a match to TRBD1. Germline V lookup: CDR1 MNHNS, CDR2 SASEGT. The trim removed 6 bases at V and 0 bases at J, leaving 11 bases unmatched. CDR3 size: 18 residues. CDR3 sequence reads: CASSRTGVQSTTNEKLFF. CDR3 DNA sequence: TGTGCCAGCAGCAGGACAGGGGTTCAGTCAACAACTAATGAAAAACTGTTTTTT.

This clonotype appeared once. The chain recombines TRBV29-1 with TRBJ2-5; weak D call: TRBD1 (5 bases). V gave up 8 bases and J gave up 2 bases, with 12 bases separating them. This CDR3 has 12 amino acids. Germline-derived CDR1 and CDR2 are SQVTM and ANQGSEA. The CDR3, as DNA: TGCAGCTTATCGGCAGGGCAAGAGACCCAGTACTTC. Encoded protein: CSLSAGQETQYF.

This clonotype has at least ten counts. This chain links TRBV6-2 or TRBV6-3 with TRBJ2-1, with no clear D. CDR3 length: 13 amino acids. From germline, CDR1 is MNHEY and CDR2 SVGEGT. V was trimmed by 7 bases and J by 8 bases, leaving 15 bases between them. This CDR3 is CASKAPSYYEQFF. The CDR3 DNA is TGTGCCAGCAAGGCTCCATCTTACTATGAGCAGTTCTTC.

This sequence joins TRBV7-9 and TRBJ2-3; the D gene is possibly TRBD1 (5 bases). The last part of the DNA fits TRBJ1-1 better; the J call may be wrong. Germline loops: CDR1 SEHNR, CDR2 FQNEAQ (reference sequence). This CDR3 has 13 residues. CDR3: CASSLGGVGGAFF. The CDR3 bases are TGTGCCAGCAGCTTAGGGGGCGTCGGTGGGGCTTTCTTT.

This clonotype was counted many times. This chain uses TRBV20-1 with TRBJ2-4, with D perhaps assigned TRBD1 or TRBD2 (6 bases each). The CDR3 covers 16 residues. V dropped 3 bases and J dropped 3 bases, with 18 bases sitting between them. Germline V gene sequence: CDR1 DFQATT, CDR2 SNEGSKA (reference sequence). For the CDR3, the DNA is TGCAGTGCTAGCCCGGGGGCGCAGGTTGTCAAAAACATTCAGTACTTC. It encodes CSASPGAQVVKNIQYF.

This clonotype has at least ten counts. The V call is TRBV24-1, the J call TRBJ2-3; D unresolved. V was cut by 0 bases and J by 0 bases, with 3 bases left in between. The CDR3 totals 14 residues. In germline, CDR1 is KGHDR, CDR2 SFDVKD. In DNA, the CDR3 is TGTGCCACCAGTGATTTGGGCAGCACAGATACGCAGTATTTT. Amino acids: CATSDLGSTDTQYF.

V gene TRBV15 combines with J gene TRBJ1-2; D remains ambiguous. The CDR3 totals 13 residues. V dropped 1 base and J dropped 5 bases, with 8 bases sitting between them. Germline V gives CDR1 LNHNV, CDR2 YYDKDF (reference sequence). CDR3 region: CATSRGAGYGYTF. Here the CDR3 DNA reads TGTGCCACCAGCAGAGGGGCAGGTTATGGCTACACCTTC. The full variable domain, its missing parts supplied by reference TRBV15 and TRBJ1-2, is DAMVIQNPRYQVTQFGKPVTLSCSQTLNHNVMYWYQQKSSQAPKLLFHYYDKDFNNEADTPDNFQSRRPNTSFCFLDIRSPGLGDTAMYLCATSRGAGYGYTFGSGTRLTVV.

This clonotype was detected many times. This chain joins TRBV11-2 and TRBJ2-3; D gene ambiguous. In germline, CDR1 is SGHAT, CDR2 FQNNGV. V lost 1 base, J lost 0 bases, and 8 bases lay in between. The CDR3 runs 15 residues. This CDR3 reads CASSLAGPSTDTQYF. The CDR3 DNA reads TGTGCCAGCAGCTTAGCAGGACCTAGCACAGATACGCAGTATTTT.

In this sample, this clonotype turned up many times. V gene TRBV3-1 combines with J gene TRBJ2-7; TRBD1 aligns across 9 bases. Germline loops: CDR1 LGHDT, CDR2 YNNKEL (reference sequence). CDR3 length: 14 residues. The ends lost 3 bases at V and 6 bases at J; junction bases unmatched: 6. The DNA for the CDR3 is TGTGCCAGCAGCCACCGGGACAGGGAACTCGAGCAGTACTTC. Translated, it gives CASSHRDRELEQYF.

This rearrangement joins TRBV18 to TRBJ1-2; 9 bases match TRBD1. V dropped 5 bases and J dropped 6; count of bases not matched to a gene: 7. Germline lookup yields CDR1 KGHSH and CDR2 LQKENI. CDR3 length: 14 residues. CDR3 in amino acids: CASSSDRGSDGYTF. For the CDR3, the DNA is TGTGCCAGCTCATCCGACAGGGGGAGCGATGGCTACACCTTC.

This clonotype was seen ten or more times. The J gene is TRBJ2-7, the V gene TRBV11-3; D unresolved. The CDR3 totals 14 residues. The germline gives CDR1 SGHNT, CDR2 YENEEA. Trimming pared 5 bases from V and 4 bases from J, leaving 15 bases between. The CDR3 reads CASSNPNRRYEQYF. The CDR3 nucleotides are TGTGCCAGCAGCAACCCCAACAGAAGATACGAGCAGTACTTC.

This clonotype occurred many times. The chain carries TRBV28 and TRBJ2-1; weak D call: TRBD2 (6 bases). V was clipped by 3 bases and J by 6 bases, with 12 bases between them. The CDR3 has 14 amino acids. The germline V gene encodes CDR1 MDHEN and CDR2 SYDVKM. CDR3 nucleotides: TGTGCCAGCAGTTTCGGGGGAGTGGGCAATGAGCAGTTCTTC. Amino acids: CASSFGGVGNEQFF.

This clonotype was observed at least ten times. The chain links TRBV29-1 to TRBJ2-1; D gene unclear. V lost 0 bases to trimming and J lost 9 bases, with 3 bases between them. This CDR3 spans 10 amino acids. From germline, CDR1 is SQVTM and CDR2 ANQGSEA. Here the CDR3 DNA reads TGCAGCGTTGAAGATCGTGAGCAGTTCTTC. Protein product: CSVEDREQFF.